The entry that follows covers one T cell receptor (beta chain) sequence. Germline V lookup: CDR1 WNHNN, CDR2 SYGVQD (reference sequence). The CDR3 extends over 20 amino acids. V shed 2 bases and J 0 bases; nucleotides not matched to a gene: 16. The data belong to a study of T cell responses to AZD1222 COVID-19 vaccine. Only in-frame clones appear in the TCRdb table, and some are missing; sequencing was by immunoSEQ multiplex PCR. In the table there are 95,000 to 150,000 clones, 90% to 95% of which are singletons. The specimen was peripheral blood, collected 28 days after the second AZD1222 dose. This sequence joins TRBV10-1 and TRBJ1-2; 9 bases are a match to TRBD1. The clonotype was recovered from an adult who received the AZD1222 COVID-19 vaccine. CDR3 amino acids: CASSELRPRRQGGTNYGYTF. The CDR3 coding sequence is TGCGCCAGCAGTGAGCTACGACCCCGAAGACAGGGGGGAACTAACTATGGCTACACCTTC.